This T cell receptor (beta chain) was captured by sequencing in a study of T cell responses to AZD1222 COVID-19 vaccine. At the level of the study: Second-dose groups at about 4 or about 12 weeks were pooled. Study results and caveats: At 160-218 and 743-854, vaccine-associated CD4 TCRs were dominant, and they spanned spike. Repertoire sampling happened only post peak T cell response.

Assay: immunoSEQ multiplex PCR; the TCRdb copy retains only in-frame clones and omits some. The data contain about 150,000 clones, about 93% of them seen just once; the ten biggest clones take up over 1%. As for this clone: As yet, its antigen is unknown.

This CDR3 region has 12 residues. Germline values: CDR1 MNHEY, CDR2 SVGAGI. V lost 7 bases and J lost 8, with 14 bases in between. The chain uses TRBV6-5 and TRBJ1-2; D is perhaps TRBD1 (5 bases). This clonotype was sampled from an adult in good health. The source was peripheral blood, collected on day 0 of AZD1222 vaccination. The CDR3 sequence: CASTEGGGGYTF. The CDR3 DNA sequence: TGTGCCAGCACCGAAGGTGGGGGGGGCTACACCTTC.